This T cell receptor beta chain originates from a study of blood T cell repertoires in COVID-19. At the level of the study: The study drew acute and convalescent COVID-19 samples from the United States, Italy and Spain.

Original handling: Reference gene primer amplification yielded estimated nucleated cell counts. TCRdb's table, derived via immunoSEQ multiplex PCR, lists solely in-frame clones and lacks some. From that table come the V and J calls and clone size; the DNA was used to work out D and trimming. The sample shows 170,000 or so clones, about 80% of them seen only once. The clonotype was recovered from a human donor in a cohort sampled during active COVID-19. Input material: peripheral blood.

CDR3 nucleotides: TGTGCCAGCTCACCGGACAGGGTGGGGACCCAGTACTTC. This translates into CASSPDRVGTQYF. The chain links TRBV18 to TRBJ2-5; 8 positions agree with TRBD1. CDR1 and CDR2 from the germline V gene are KGHSH and LQKENI. J was trimmed by 7 bases and V by 3 bases; bases with no gene match: 4. The CDR3 sequence is 13 residues long.